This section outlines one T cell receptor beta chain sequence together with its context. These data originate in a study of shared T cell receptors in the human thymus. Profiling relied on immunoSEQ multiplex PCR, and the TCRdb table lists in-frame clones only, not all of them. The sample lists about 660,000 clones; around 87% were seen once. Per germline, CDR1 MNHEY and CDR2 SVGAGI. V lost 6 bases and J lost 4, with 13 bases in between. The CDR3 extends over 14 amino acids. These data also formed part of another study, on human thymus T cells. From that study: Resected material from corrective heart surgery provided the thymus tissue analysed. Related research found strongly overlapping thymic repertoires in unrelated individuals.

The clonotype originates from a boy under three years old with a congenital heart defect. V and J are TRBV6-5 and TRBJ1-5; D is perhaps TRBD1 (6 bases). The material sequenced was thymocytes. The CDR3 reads CASRSGTPNQPQHF. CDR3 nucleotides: TGTGCCAGCAGAAGTGGGACACCGAATCAGCCCCAGCATTTT.